The 28 T cell receptor beta chains presented below share a single source sample, sequenced in a study of radiotherapy plus CTLA-4 blockade in lung cancer. Here immunoSEQ multiplex PCR was the method, and the copy in TCRdb shows in-frame clones only, minus some. The repertoire has 50,000 or so clones, about 72% of them found once; the top ten carry under 9.5%. The specimen was peripheral blood, collected from a patient treated with radiotherapy plus ipilimumab. All receptors come from a human donor with non-small cell lung cancer who had stable disease on radiotherapy plus ipilimumab.

The chain links TRBV19 to TRBJ1-1; no clear D gene. This CDR3 has 15 amino acids. Trimming shortened V by 6 bases and J by 0 bases, and 14 bases separated the two germline ends. In germline, CDR1 is LNHDA, CDR2 SQIVND (reference sequence). The CDR3 region has the DNA TGTGCCAGTAGCCTAGGATCGGGCCTGAACACTGAAGCTTTCTTT. It specifies CASSLGSGLNTEAFF. Full variable domain (rest looked up from reference TRBV19 and TRBJ1-1): DGGITQSPKYLFRKEGQNVTLSCEQNLNHDAMYWYRQDPGQGLRLIYYSQIVNDFQKGDIAEGYSVSREKKESFPLTVTSAQKNPTAFYLCASSLGSGLNTEAFFGQGTRLTVV.

The chain links TRBV21-1 to TRBJ2-1; the table's D gene call, TRBD2, was not cross checked with the DNA. TRBV21-1 is labeled a pseudogene. This CDR3 contains 14 residues. CDR3 DNA: TGTACCAGCAGCCCGGGACTCACCTACAATGAGCAGTTCTTC. This codes for CTSSPGLTYNEQFF.

This clone is a singleton in its sample. The chain joins TRBV10-3 to TRBJ1-5; TRBD1 might be the D (6 bases). Germline assignment: CDR1 ENHRY and CDR2 SYGVKD. V was shortened by 5 bases and J by 5 bases, with 13 bases between the two germline ends. This CDR3 has 14 amino acids. CDR3: CAISPEGGDQPQHF. CDR3 DNA: TGTGCCATCAGTCCCGAGGGGGGAGATCAGCCCCAGCATTTT.

This chain joins TRBV19 and TRBJ1-1; 8 bases map to TRBD1. This CDR3 region has 14 residues. With V trimmed by 7 bases and J by 2 bases, 6 bases remained unmatched. Looked up from germline, CDR1 is LNHDA and CDR2 is SQIVND (reference sequence). The CDR3 loop reads CASTRDRRNTEAFF. The CDR3 nucleotides are TGTGCCAGTACCCGGGACAGGAGAAACACTGAAGCTTTCTTT.

This clone is labeled as medium-sized. The V gene is TRBV19, the J gene TRBJ1-1, with D tentatively TRBD1 (5 bases). This CDR3 spans 14 amino acids. Germline CDR1 is LNHDA and CDR2 is SQIVND (reference sequence). V was pared by 6 bases and J by 2 bases, with 13 bases between. CDR3 DNA sequence: TGTGCCAGTAGAAACGGACACGTAAACACTGAAGCTTTCTTT. Translation: CASRNGHVNTEAFF.

The chain links TRBV19 to TRBJ2-7; no clear D. The CDR3 has 13 residues. Trimming removed 6 bases from V and 3 bases from J, with 12 bases in between. Germline values: CDR1 LNHDA, CDR2 SQIVND (reference sequence). Written as DNA, the CDR3 is TGTGCCAGTAGCTTAACCCTGAACTACGAGCAGTACGTC. This gives the protein CASSLTLNYEQYV.

The CDR3 DNA reads as TGCGCCAGCAGCTTGGAAGGGGACTATGGCTACACCTTC. Its translation is CASSLEGDYGYTF. The chain carries TRBV5-1 and TRBJ1-2, with a tentative D call TRBD1 (5 bases). V was shortened by 0 bases and J by 3 bases, with 6 bases between the two germline ends. Per the germline V gene, CDR1 is SGHRS and CDR2 is YFSETQ. The CDR3 is 13 residues long.

The genes are TRBV4-3 and TRBJ1-2, with a possible D match to TRBD1 (5 bases). Trimming cost V 2 bases and J 2 bases, with 9 bases left between them. The CDR3 is 14 residues long. Per germline, CDR1 LGHNA and CDR2 YSLEER. CDR3 sequence: CASSQLTENYGYTF. The DNA of the CDR3 is TGCGCCAGCAGCCAACTGACAGAAAACTATGGCTACACCTTC.

The chain uses TRBV6-1 and TRBJ2-7, with 9 bases matching TRBD2. The CDR3 is 17 amino acids. Germline assignment: CDR1 MNHNS and CDR2 SASEGT. J gave up 2 bases and V 0 bases, and 8 bases lay outside the gene matches. Written as DNA, the CDR3 is TGTGCCAGCAGTGAAGCGGTGGATAGCGGGGGAGCCTACGAGCAGTACGTC. It is translated as CASSEAVDSGGAYEQYV.

The chain combines TRBV27 with TRBJ2-1; the D is unclear. Trimming shortened V by 10 bases and J by 8 bases, and 21 bases separated the two germline ends. The CDR3 spans 14 residues. Per germline, CDR1 MNHEY and CDR2 SMNVEV (reference sequence). DNA for the CDR3: TGTGCCACCAGAACCCGGACGGAATGGGATGAGCAGTTCTTC. Amino acids: CATRTRTEWDEQFF.

The chain employs TRBV28 and TRBJ2-3; perhaps TRBD2 as D (6 bases). Germline CDR1 reads MDHEN; CDR2 reads SYDVKM. The CDR3 totals 14 residues. Trimming left V 3 bases short and J 1 base short, with 8 bases between. The CDR3 loop reads CASSFIAGTDTQYF. The CDR3 DNA is TGTGCCAGCAGTTTCATAGCGGGCACAGATACGCAGTATTTT.

The chain combines TRBV7-8 with TRBJ2-7; D gene uncertain. Germline V gene lookup returns CDR1 SGHVS and CDR2 FQNEAQ. This CDR3 spans 11 amino acids. Trimming removed 6 bases at V and 3 bases at J, with 6 bases between. CDR3 sequence (DNA): TGTGCCAGCAGTAATCTCTACGAGCAGTACGTC. It specifies CASSNLYEQYV.

The rearrangement uses TRBV19 and TRBJ1-2; D is perhaps TRBD1 (5 bases). The CDR3 is made up of 13 amino acids. V gave up 10 bases and J gave up 3 bases, with 15 bases separating them. Germline V CDR1 and CDR2: LNHDA, SQIVND (reference sequence). The CDR3 here is CATRLGLDYGYTF. The CDR3 bases are TGTGCCACCCGATTGGGGCTAGACTATGGCTACACCTTC.

The chain couples TRBV12-5 to TRBJ1-5; 8 bases are shared with TRBD1. This CDR3 contains 17 residues. Germline CDR1 LGHNT, CDR2 FRNRAP. Trimming at V came to 1 base and at J to 6 bases, leaving 11 bases not matched to a gene. The CDR3 spells CASGLAPGGAGSQPQHF. DNA of the CDR3: TGTGCTAGTGGTTTGGCCCCAGGGGGCGCTGGGTCTCAGCCCCAGCATTTT.

The chain is built from TRBV7-2 and TRBJ2-5; D gene ambiguous. Germline V gene data show CDR1 as SGHTA and CDR2 as FQGNSA. The CDR3 is 12 amino acids. Trimming cost V 0 bases and J 3 bases, with 2 bases left between them. CDR3 loop: CASSLAEETQYF. CDR3 sequence (DNA): TGTGCCAGCAGCTTAGCGGAAGAGACCCAGTACTTC.

V usage is TRBV6-5 and J usage is TRBJ1-2; D call uncertain. Germline loops: CDR1 MNHEY, CDR2 SVGAGI. The length of the CDR3 is 13 residues. V lost 2 bases, J lost 8 bases, and 12 bases lay in between. The CDR3 DNA reads as TGTGCCAGCAGTTACACTACTCCGCGGGGCTACACCTTC. It specifies CASSYTTPRGYTF.

The V call is TRBV29-1, the J call TRBJ1-2; the D is unclear. In germline, CDR1 is SQVTM, CDR2 ANQGSEA. The CDR3 contains 12 residues. Trimming took off 4 bases at V and 0 bases at J, with 6 bases between the two ends. In DNA form, the CDR3 reads TGCAGCGTTGCGCCCCCTAACTATGGCTACACCTTC. Its translation: CSVAPPNYGYTF. Full variable domain (missing parts from reference TRBV29-1 and TRBJ1-2): SAVISQKPSRDICQRGTSLTIQCQVDSQVTMMFWYRQQPGQSLTLIATANQGSEATYESGFVIDKFPISRPNLTFSTLTVSNMSPEDSSIYLCSVAPPNYGYTFGSGTRLTVV.

The gene calls are TRBV2 and TRBJ1-2; D is unresolved. CDR1 is SNHLY and CDR2 is FYNNEI in the germline V gene. V lost 7 bases to trimming and J lost 5 bases, with 20 bases between them. The CDR3 is made up of 15 amino acids. The DNA of the CDR3 is TGTGCCAGCAATCGTGCAGCCAATCCGGGGTATGGCTACACCTTC. This translates into CASNRAANPGYGYTF.

This clone was seen a few times. The chain links TRBV5-1 to TRBJ2-6, with D hard to call. Trimming left V 4 bases short and J 4 bases short, with 6 bases between. CDR3 length: 13 residues. Germline V CDR1 and CDR2: SGHRS, YFSETQ. CDR3 DNA sequence: TGCGCCAGCAGCCCCTGGGGGGCCAACGTCCTGACTTTC. Residues: CASSPWGANVLTF.

The chain carries TRBV9 and TRBJ2-2; D may be TRBD1 or TRBD2 (5 bases each). The CDR3 is 16 residues long. V lost 1 base and J lost 5, with 15 bases in between. Germline CDR1 SGDLS, CDR2 YYNGEE. The CDR3 here is CASSVPRGPRTGELFF. The CDR3 DNA reads as TGTGCCAGCAGCGTACCCCGGGGACCTAGGACCGGGGAGCTGTTTTTT.

The rearrangement joins TRBV5-1 to TRBJ1-6; tentative D call: TRBD1 (6 bases). The V end lost 5 bases, the J end lost 6 bases, and 15 bases lay between the germline ends. Germline V gene data show CDR1 as SGHRS and CDR2 as YFSETQ. This CDR3 has 15 amino acids. Here the CDR3 reads CASRAQGQRNSPLHF. CDR3 in DNA: TGCGCCAGCAGAGCACAGGGTCAGCGTAATTCACCCCTCCACTTT.

Concerning this clone: Because the CDR3's place on the DNA is in doubt, the DNA is left out and the CDR3 is given as listed by TCRdb. The gene calls are TRBV5-8 and TRBJ2-7. Both ends counted, the CDR3 spans 15 residues. Germline CDR1 SGHTS, CDR2 YDEGEE. The CDR3 loop reads CASSFGAGGSYEQYF.

J is TRBJ2-1 and V is TRBV28; 10 bases match TRBD1. Trimming removed 4 bases from V and 6 bases from J; junction bases left unmatched: 15. The CDR3 runs 18 residues. In germline, CDR1 is MDHEN, CDR2 SYDVKM. The CDR3 DNA follows: TGTGCCAGCAGTTCCGGAGGGCTGGGACAGGGGAGGTCCAATGAGCAGTTCTTC. Its protein product is CASSSGGLGQGRSNEQFF.

In its sample, this clone was seen a few times. V usage is TRBV6-5 and J usage is TRBJ1-2; D might be TRBD1 (5 bases). The V gene's germline CDR1 is MNHEY and CDR2 SVGAGI. This CDR3 region has 14 residues. V lost 5 bases, J lost 7 bases, and 17 bases lay in between. This CDR3 is CASSEGAGSIGYTF. CDR3 in DNA: TGTGCCAGCAGTGAAGGGGCAGGGTCGATTGGCTACACCTTC.

The chain recombines TRBV5-1 with TRBJ2-4, with D possibly matching TRBD1 (8 bases). This CDR3 has 14 residues. CDR1 is SGHRS, CDR2 YFSETQ, per germline. Trimming took off 4 bases at V and 8 bases at J, with 16 bases between the two ends. The CDR3 DNA sequence: TGCGCCAGCAGCCCTAGGACAGGGAGGGACATTCAGTACTTC. This sequence encodes CASSPRTGRDIQYF.

The chain links TRBV6-4 to TRBJ1-2, with TRBD1 matching 8 bases. Germline V gene data show CDR1 as MRHNA and CDR2 as SNTAGT. V lost 2 bases, J lost 8 bases, and 7 bases stayed unmatched. The CDR3 sequence is 14 residues long. DNA of the CDR3: TGTGCCAGCAGTGACGCGCAGGGGGCTGAAGGCTACACCTTC. It is translated as CASSDAQGAEGYTF.

The genes are TRBV4-1 and TRBJ2-4; 8 bases map to TRBD1. The germline V gene encodes CDR1 MGHRA and CDR2 YSYEKL. The CDR3 has 16 residues. V dropped 0 bases and J dropped 3; count of bases not matched to a gene: 4. The CDR3 protein is CASSQEGQAFKNIQYF. The CDR3 nucleotides are TGCGCCAGCAGCCAAGAGGGACAGGCGTTCAAAAACATTCAGTACTTC.

The V and J genes are TRBV5-4 and TRBJ2-4; D is unclear. V lost 3 bases and J 0 bases, leaving 10 bases between the germline ends. CDR3 length: 15 amino acids. Germline loops: CDR1 SGHNT, CDR2 YYREEE (reference sequence). CDR3 in amino acids: CASSSPALAKNIQYF. The CDR3 DNA sequence: TGTGCCAGCAGCTCCCCTGCCCTAGCCAAAAACATTCAGTACTTC.